This TCR beta chain was observed in a study of OX40 agonist ivuxolimab in advanced cancers. This clone was detected a few times. Its antigen is not identified. Study findings and constraints: Expanded clones were, on average, more numerous in CD8+ T cells than in CD4+. Among patients with partial responses at 0.1-3.0 mg/kg, clonal expansion was among the lowest. Researchers did not establish what antigens the expanded peripheral T cells target.

The CDR3 spans 14 residues. The investigators sampled blood at baseline, at cycle 4 day 1, and at cycle 7 day 1. This table comes from immunoSEQ multiplex PCR, and its TCRdb copy is limited to in-frame clones, with some not included. The sample lists approximately 90,000 clones, about 87% occurring once. The TCR originated in an adult with an advanced solid tumor such as melanoma, head and neck, liver or kidney cancer. V and J are TRBV21-1 and TRBJ1-1; TRBD1 reflects the table's D call only, with no check against the DNA. TRBV21-1 is annotated as a pseudogene. Sample: CD4+ or CD8+ T cells sorted from blood, taken in a trial of the OX40 agonist ivuxolimab. CDR3 in amino acids: CASSGRQQNTEAFF. Written as DNA, the CDR3 is TGTGCCAGCAGCGGACGACAGCAGAACACTGAAGCTTTCTTT.